These 20 T cell receptor beta chains were all obtained from the same sample, sequenced in a study of human T cells and chemical hapten exposure. From the RACE reads, TCRdb called clonotypes with MiXCR, one entry per CDR3 protein. The sample contains over 50,000 distinct CDR3 sequences, 9.6% of which appear only once. The time point denotes: pre-sensitization, week 0. Documented treatment: therapeutic diphenylcyclopropenone sensitization with weekly scalp DPC. Unfractionated whole blood was the source from which total RNA was extracted. The source material was whole blood, sampled in connection with sensitization to the hapten diphenylcyclopropenone (DPC). The source is a woman aged 25 to 39 with alopecia areata. Some clones in this sample may be carry-over from other donors' samples.

The table lists this clonotype with many counts. This sequence joins TRBV10-3 and TRBJ2-1, with 10 bases aligning to TRBD2. The CDR3 length is 12 residues. The germline V gene has CDR1 ENHRY and CDR2 SYGVKD. V lost 9 bases and J lost 7; bases outside the gene matches: 3. DNA for the CDR3: TGTGCCATAGCGGGGGGGCCGAATGAGCAGTTCTTC. Its translation is CAIAGGPNEQFF.

V usage is TRBV7-2 and J usage is TRBJ2-7, with D unclear. The CDR3 extends over 15 amino acids. V was pared by 1 base and J by 2 bases, with 12 bases between. Germline-derived CDR1 and CDR2 are SGHTA and FQGNSA. In DNA, the CDR3 is TGTGCCAGCAGCTTAGGCCGGACCGAACCCTACGAGCAGTACTTC. It encodes CASSLGRTEPYEQYF.

This clonotype was observed at least ten times. The gene calls are TRBV7-2 and TRBJ1-2; no clear D gene. V was shortened by 5 bases and J by 2 bases, with 9 bases between the two germline ends. The germline V gene has CDR1 SGHTA and CDR2 FQGNSA. The CDR3 sequence is 13 residues long. CDR3 coding DNA: TGTGCCAGCAGCGCTACAACGAACTATGGCTACACCTTC. Translated: CASSATTNYGYTF.

The rearrangement links TRBV7-3 to TRBJ1-1; 7 positions agree with TRBD1. In germline, CDR1 is SGHTA, CDR2 FQGTGA. CDR3 length: 14 residues. V trimming: 7 bases; J trimming: 0 bases; junction bases outside the gene matches: 5. CDR3 region: CASNLDRVNTEAFF. Written as DNA, the CDR3 is TGTGCCAGCAACCTAGACAGGGTGAACACTGAAGCTTTCTTT.

V and J are TRBV6-2 or TRBV6-3 and TRBJ1-1; D gene ambiguous. The CDR3 consists of 13 residues. CDR1 is MNHEY and CDR2 is SVGEGT in the germline V gene. V lost 4 bases to trimming and J lost 4 bases, with 10 bases between them. The CDR3 region is CASSSPVGTEAFF. DNA of the CDR3: TGTGCCAGCAGTTCTCCGGTTGGCACTGAAGCTTTCTTT.

The V call is TRBV28, the J call TRBJ2-7, with 15 bases that match TRBD2. The germline CDR1 and CDR2 sequences are MDHEN and SYDVKM. The CDR3 has 17 amino acids. The junction had 10 bases not matched to a gene; V was cut back by 7 bases and J by 3 bases. The CDR3 nucleotides read TGTGCCAGCATCCCGGGACTAGCGGGGGGAAAGGGCTACGAGCAGTACTTC. Protein sequence: CASIPGLAGGKGYEQYF. The whole variable domain, remainder taken from reference TRBV28 and TRBJ2-7, is DVKVTQSSRYLVKRTGEKVFLECVQDMDHENMFWYRQDPGLGLRLIYFSYDVKMKEKGDIPEGYSVSREKKERFSLILESASTNQTSMYLCASIPGLAGGKGYEQYFGPGTRLTVT.

This clonotype was counted only a few times. The rearrangement uses TRBV28 and TRBJ2-5; no clear D. The germline V gene encodes CDR1 MDHEN and CDR2 SYDVKM. The CDR3 contains 11 residues. V was clipped by 2 bases and J by 7 bases, with 5 bases between them. The CDR3 region is CASSLGRTQYF. The CDR3 DNA reads TGTGCCAGCAGTTTAGGTAGGACCCAGTACTTC.

This clonotype was recorded many times. The V gene is TRBV29-1, the J gene TRBJ1-1; D ambiguous. CDR3 size: 18 residues. Trimming removed 5 bases at V and 3 bases at J, with 28 bases between. Germline CDR1 is SQVTM and CDR2 is ANQGSEA. The CDR3 here is CSVLEFGYTIRKDTEAFF. The CDR3 region has the DNA TGCAGCGTTTTAGAGTTTGGGTACACGATCAGGAAGGACACTGAAGCTTTCTTT.

The rearrangement links TRBV15 to TRBJ2-5, with 7 nucleotides matching TRBD2. Germline assignment: CDR1 LNHNV and CDR2 YYDKDF (reference sequence). CDR3 length equals 14 residues. V dropped 0 bases and J dropped 7; count of bases not matched to a gene: 5. CDR3 sequence reads: CATSRDRWEGTQYF. For the CDR3, the DNA is TGTGCCACCAGCAGAGATCGTTGGGAGGGGACCCAGTACTTC.

The chain joins TRBV20-1 to TRBJ1-2; weak D call: TRBD1 (6 bases). The CDR3 has 12 residues. Trimming took 5 bases from V and 4 from J, leaving 11 bases between them. CDR1 is DFQATT, CDR2 SNEGSKA, per germline (reference sequence). Here the CDR3 DNA reads TGCAGTGCTCCAGGACAGATCTATGGCTACACCTTC. Translation gives CSAPGQIYGYTF.

This clonotype was recorded at least ten times. CDR3 in amino acids: CASSSAAAADQPQHF. For the CDR3, the DNA is TGTGCCAGCAGTTCAGCGGCAGCCGCGGATCAGCCCCAGCATTTT. The chain carries TRBV6-2 or TRBV6-3 and TRBJ1-5, with no clear D. This CDR3 comprises 15 residues. Trimming stripped 4 bases from V and 5 bases from J, with 15 bases between. Germline assignment: CDR1 MNHEY and CDR2 SVGEGT.

The chain recombines TRBV6-1 with TRBJ2-7; a weak D match, TRBD2 (6 bases). Trimming left V 2 bases short and J 9 bases short, with 17 bases between. Germline CDR1 and CDR2: MNHNS and SASEGT. The CDR3 is 14 amino acids. The CDR3 reads CASSEPPGVWGQYF. DNA of the CDR3: TGTGCCAGCAGTGAACCCCCGGGAGTTTGGGGGCAGTACTTC.

This clonotype turned up a few times. J is TRBJ2-3 and V is TRBV14; D call uncertain. The CDR3 extends over 12 amino acids. V lost 1 base to trimming and J lost 14 bases, with 13 bases between them. Germline CDR1 and CDR2: SGHDN and FVKESK. CDR3 DNA sequence: TGTGCCAGCAGCCAAGCGTCTCAGGTTGGGTATTTT. This codes for CASSQASQVGYF.

As for this clonotype: A read error may explain this, as a much larger clone is one base away. The chain is built from TRBV28 and TRBJ1-1; unclear D gene. Germline values: CDR1 MDHEN, CDR2 SYDVKM. The CDR3 loop spans 12 amino acids. CDR3 DNA sequence: TGTGCCAACAGTTTACTGAACACTGAAGCTTTCTTT. Protein product: CANSLLNTEAFF.

The chain links TRBV29-1 to TRBJ2-6; no definite D call. This CDR3 has 15 amino acids. V lost 2 bases and J lost 2, with 10 bases in between. The germline V gene encodes CDR1 SQVTM and CDR2 ANQGSEA. CDR3: CSVEFAAAGANVLTF. CDR3 DNA sequence: TGCAGCGTTGAATTCGCAGCAGCTGGGGCCAACGTCCTGACTTTC.

V usage is TRBV7-9 and J usage is TRBJ2-3; TRBD2 might be the D (6 bases). CDR3 length: 15 amino acids. Germline values: CDR1 SEHNR, CDR2 FQNEAQ (reference sequence). V was pared by 5 bases and J by 0 bases, with 12 bases between. CDR3 amino acids: CASSEGLVSTDTQYF. The CDR3 region has the DNA TGTGCCAGCAGCGAGGGACTGGTAAGCACAGATACGCAGTATTTT.

This clonotype was seen a few times. V usage is TRBV28 and J usage is TRBJ2-7, with TRBD2 matching 10 bases. Germline assignment: CDR1 MDHEN and CDR2 SYDVKM. The length of the CDR3 is 15 residues. Trimming at V came to 5 bases and at J to 5 bases, leaving 9 bases not matched to a gene. The CDR3 region has the DNA TGTGCCAGCAGTCCCATAGCGGGGGGAGGTAACGAGCAGTACTTC. Translation: CASSPIAGGGNEQYF.

The chain joins TRBV11-2 to TRBJ1-4, with TRBD1 matching 10 bases. This CDR3 region has 14 residues. Germline lookup yields CDR1 SGHAT and CDR2 FQNNGV. V lost 5 bases to trimming and J lost 7 bases; unmatched junction nucleotides: 4. CDR3 sequence (DNA): TGTGCCAGCAGCCGGGACAGGGGAGCTGAAAAACTGTTTTTT. Residues: CASSRDRGAEKLFF.

This clonotype was counted ten times or more. The V gene is TRBV2, the J gene TRBJ1-5; the match to TRBD1 covers 7 bases. V gave up 6 bases and J gave up 4 bases; unmatched junction bases: 9. Germline-derived CDR1 and CDR2 are SNHLY and FYNNEI. CDR3 size: 15 residues. CDR3: CASRPGTANNQPQHF. DNA of the CDR3: TGTGCCAGCAGACCCGGGACAGCCAATAATCAGCCCCAGCATTTT. The full variable domain, completed using reference TRBV2 and TRBJ1-5, is EPEVTQTPSHQVTQMGQEVILRCVPISNHLYFYWYRQILGQKVEFLVSFYNNEISEKSEIFDDQFSVERPDGSNFTLKIRSTKLEDSAMYFCASRPGTANNQPQHFGDGTRLSIL.

Comment on this clonotype: A much larger clone differs by one base, so this may be a read error. The V call is TRBV20-1, the J call TRBJ1-3, with D uncertain. The CDR3 runs 12 residues. V gave up 0 bases and J gave up 4 bases, with 4 bases separating them. In germline, CDR1 is DFQATT, CDR2 SNEGSKA (reference sequence). CDR3 DNA sequence: TGCAGTGCTAGAGATAGCGGAAACACCATATATTTT. Residues: CSARDSGNTIYF.